The 32 T cell receptor beta chains in this list originate from one sample, sequenced in a study of cytomegalovirus exposure and HLA in healthy donors. PCR employed 60 Vbeta and 13 Jbeta primers. Clones were read by immunoSEQ multiplex PCR, and TCRdb kept only the in-frame ones, dropping some. This table holds some 130,000 clones, around 78% found once. The specimen sequenced was PBMCs. These receptor sequences come from a female donor in good health and CMV-seropositive.

In its sample, this clone was seen once. The chain links TRBV29-1 to TRBJ1-6; 8 bases align to TRBD1. V was clipped by 6 bases and J by 10 bases; unmatched bases: 8. CDR1 and CDR2 from the germline V gene are SQVTM and ANQGSEA. This CDR3 has 13 amino acids. The CDR3 protein is CSVGQGPGSPLHF. In DNA form, the CDR3 reads TGCAGCGTCGGACAGGGACCGGGATCACCCCTCCACTTT. Using reference TRBV29-1 and TRBJ1-6 for the parts outside the CDR3, the full variable domain is SAVISQKPSRDICQRGTSLTIQCQVDSQVTMMFWYRQQPGQSLTLIATANQGSEATYESGFVIDKFPISRPNLTFSTLTVSNMSPEDSSIYLCSVGQGPGSPLHFGNGTRLTVT.

This chain joins TRBV4-2 and TRBJ1-2; 10 positions agree with TRBD1. Germline trimming cut 1 base from V and 7 bases from J; bases unmatched to any gene: 6. Germline V lookup: CDR1 LGHNA, CDR2 YNFKEQ. This CDR3 contains 15 residues. Here the CDR3 reads CASSQAGTGVGGYTF. The DNA for the CDR3 is TGTGCCAGCAGCCAAGCTGGGACAGGGGTCGGTGGCTACACCTTC.

The V call is TRBV5-1, the J call TRBJ2-1; 7 bases fit TRBD2. In germline, CDR1 is SGHRS, CDR2 YFSETQ. V lost 5 bases and J lost 7; bases outside the gene matches: 18. This CDR3 is 17 amino acids long. CDR3 loop: CASSQFPGLGNPNEQFF. In DNA form, the CDR3 reads TGCGCCAGCAGTCAATTCCCCGGACTAGGTAACCCAAATGAGCAGTTCTTC.

The chain has TRBV14 and TRBJ2-3; 9 nucleotides match TRBD2. Germline values: CDR1 SGHDN, CDR2 FVKESK. The CDR3 sequence is 15 residues long. Losses at the gene ends were 1 base for V and 6 bases for J; bases not matched to a gene: 5. CDR3 in DNA: TGTGCCAGCAGCCAAGCCGGGACTAGCAGCGATACGCAGTATTTT. Its translation: CASSQAGTSSDTQYF. Based on the CDR3 plus reference TRBV14 and TRBJ2-3, the full variable domain is EAGVTQFPSHSVIEKGQTVTLRCDPISGHDNLYWYRRVMGKEIKFLLHFVKESKQDESGMPNNRFLAERTGGTYSTLKVQPAELEDSGVYFCASSQAGTSSDTQYFGPGTRLTVL.

The J gene is TRBJ1-2, the V gene TRBV6-5, with a possible D match to TRBD1 (5 bases). Germline CDR1 is MNHEY and CDR2 is SVGAGI. The CDR3 has 11 residues. The chain's CDR3 is CAAGREDGYTF. The DNA of the CDR3 is TGTGCGGCAGGGAGGGAAGATGGCTACACCTTC.

V and J are TRBV5-4 and TRBJ1-1, with TRBD1 matching 8 bases. CDR3 length equals 14 residues. The germline CDR1 and CDR2 sequences are SGHNT and YYREEE (reference sequence). V lost 0 bases and J lost 4; bases outside the gene matches: 2. Written as DNA, the CDR3 is TGTGCCAGCAGCTTGGAACAGGGGGGCACTGAAGCTTTCTTT. Amino acid sequence: CASSLEQGGTEAFF.

V is TRBV5-4 and J is TRBJ2-7, with D maybe TRBD1 (5 bases). The length of the CDR3 is 15 residues. V dropped 0 bases and J dropped 0 bases, with 10 bases sitting between them. Germline V gene lookup returns CDR1 SGHNT and CDR2 YYREEE (reference sequence). CDR3 protein: CASSLAGRDSYEQYF. CDR3 bases: TGTGCCAGCAGCTTGGCGGGCAGGGACTCCTACGAGCAGTACTTC.

The rearrangement joins TRBV13 to TRBJ1-1; no firm D call. CDR3 length equals 13 residues. V was trimmed by 2 bases and J by 1 base, leaving 5 bases between them. CDR1 is PRHDT and CDR2 is FYEKMQ in the germline V gene (reference sequence). CDR3 DNA: TGTGCCAGCAGCTTATCAGGGAACACTGAAGCTTTCTTT. Encoded protein: CASSLSGNTEAFF.

This clone occurred a few times. This sequence joins TRBV13 and TRBJ2-7; 10 nucleotides agree with TRBD2. V gave up 6 bases and J gave up 2 bases; unmatched junction bases: 4. This CDR3 contains 14 residues. Germline V gene lookup returns CDR1 PRHDT and CDR2 FYEKMQ (reference sequence). CDR3 in DNA: TGTGCCAGCAGTAGGAGCGGGGGGGCCTACGAGCAGTACTTC. Residues: CASSRSGGAYEQYF.

J is TRBJ2-2 and V is TRBV19; TRBD2 matches at 10 bases. The CDR3 consists of 16 residues. The V gene's germline CDR1 is LNHDA and CDR2 SQIVND (reference sequence). Losses at the gene ends were 5 bases for V and 2 bases for J; bases not matched to a gene: 5. CDR3 nucleotides: TGTGCCAGTAGTTGGCTAGCGGGAGTAAACACCGGGGAGCTGTTTTTT. Encoded protein: CASSWLAGVNTGELFF.

The DNA of the CDR3 is TGTGCCAGCAGGTTAGGAGGGAACACTGAAGCTTTCTTT. It yields the protein CASRLGGNTEAFF. The chain uses TRBV2 and TRBJ1-1; D remains ambiguous. Germline values: CDR1 SNHLY, CDR2 FYNNEI. V was trimmed by 6 bases and J by 1 base, leaving 9 bases between them. The CDR3 length is 13 residues.

This chain links TRBV27 with TRBJ2-3, with D perhaps TRBD1 (5 bases). The CDR3 contains 14 residues. Trimming pared 5 bases from V and 4 bases from J, leaving 13 bases between. The V gene's germline CDR1 is MNHEY and CDR2 SMNVEV (reference sequence). CDR3 sequence: CASSPLDKPDTQYF. In DNA, the CDR3 is TGTGCCAGCAGTCCATTGGACAAACCAGATACGCAGTATTTT.

The V call is TRBV19, the J call TRBJ2-7, with TRBD2 matching over 9 bases. CDR1 and CDR2 (germline): LNHDA, SQIVND (reference sequence). This CDR3 has 15 residues. V trimming: 2 bases; J trimming: 2 bases; junction bases outside the gene matches: 4. The CDR3 region has the DNA TGTGCCAGTAGTATAAATCGCGGGGGGGCCTACGAGCAGTACTTC. Encoded protein: CASSINRGGAYEQYF.

The rearrangement links TRBV25-1 to TRBJ2-4; weak D call: TRBD2 (6 bases). The length of the CDR3 is 14 residues. Per germline, CDR1 MGHDK and CDR2 SYGVNS. V was shortened by 4 bases and J by 6 bases, with 13 bases between the two germline ends. The CDR3 protein is CASSAPWGVNIQYF. The CDR3 coding sequence is TGTGCCAGCAGTGCGCCTTGGGGGGTAAACATTCAGTACTTC.

The chain combines TRBV6-6 with TRBJ1-5, with D possibly TRBD1 on 6 matching bases. The CDR3 spans 15 residues. CDR1 is MNHNY and CDR2 is SVGAGI in the germline V gene (reference sequence). V was cut by 4 bases and J by 4 bases, with 14 bases left in between. CDR3 coding DNA: TGTGCCAGCAGTTTGGTGGGGGGGGCGAATCAGCCCCAGCATTTT. It translates to CASSLVGGANQPQHF.

Only one count was recorded for this clone. The V gene is TRBV7-9, the J gene TRBJ2-2, with D maybe TRBD1 (5 bases). This CDR3 spans 13 amino acids. Germline CDR1 is SEHNR and CDR2 is FQNEAQ (reference sequence). V lost 3 bases and J lost 5, with 7 bases in between. For the CDR3, the DNA is TGTGCCAGCAGCTTCGCAGGGACCGGGGAGCTGTTTTTT. It specifies CASSFAGTGELFF.

The chain employs TRBV2 and TRBJ2-5; D is perhaps TRBD2 (5 bases). V dropped 8 bases and J dropped 5 bases, with 9 bases sitting between them. The CDR3 runs to 11 residues. Per germline, CDR1 SNHLY and CDR2 FYNNEI. This chain's CDR3 is CASGRGETQYF. The DNA of the CDR3 is TGTGCCAGCGGGAGAGGGGAGACCCAGTACTTC.

A single count supports this clone. The rearrangement joins TRBV18 to TRBJ2-7; possible D gene TRBD1, 6 bases. V was cut by 3 bases and J by 2 bases, with 8 bases left in between. Germline lookup yields CDR1 KGHSH and CDR2 LQKENI. The CDR3 runs 13 residues. This chain's CDR3 is CASSPDSAYEQYF. CDR3 nucleotide sequence: TGTGCCAGCTCACCGGACAGTGCCTACGAGCAGTACTTC.

In this sample, this clone turned up a few times. The rearrangement links TRBV6-5 to TRBJ2-3; 7 bases match TRBD1. Germline assignment: CDR1 MNHEY and CDR2 SVGAGI. This CDR3 contains 16 residues. The junction had 7 bases not matched to a gene; V was cut back by 0 bases and J by 4 bases. CDR3 sequence: CASSYSKNRGADTQYF. The CDR3 region has the DNA TGTGCCAGCAGTTACTCGAAGAACAGGGGCGCAGATACGCAGTATTTT.

This clone was picked up one time. This chain connects TRBV2 to TRBJ1-2; the D is unclear. CDR1 is SNHLY and CDR2 is FYNNEI in the germline V gene. CDR3 length: 13 amino acids. Trimming shortened V by 3 bases and J by 2 bases, and 7 bases separated the two germline ends. CDR3 in DNA: TGTGCCAGCAGTGACAGCAGGAACTATGGCTACACCTTC. Translating gives CASSDSRNYGYTF.

This clone was found once. The chain links TRBV5-6 to TRBJ2-5, with D unresolved. Between the trimmed V and J ends, which lost 4 bases and 6 bases, there was a span of 10 bases. CDR1 is SGHDT, CDR2 YYEEEE, per germline. This CDR3 has 12 residues. The CDR3 sequence is CASSRISKTQYF. The CDR3 nucleotides read TGTGCCAGCAGCCGCATAAGCAAGACCCAGTACTTC.

This clone was seen a single time. V usage is TRBV5-1 and J usage is TRBJ1-4; 7 nucleotides match TRBD1. With 0 bases clipped from V and 0 bases from J, the junction kept 5 bases outside the gene matches. This CDR3 comprises 17 residues. Germline-derived CDR1 and CDR2 are SGHRS and YFSETQ. CDR3 residues: CASSLGDSETTNEKLFF. CDR3 coding DNA: TGCGCCAGCAGCTTGGGGGACAGTGAGACAACTAATGAAAAACTGTTTTTT.

This clone was observed a single time. At the DNA level, this CDR3 is encoded by other sequences in the same sample as well. The chain is built from TRBV12-1 and TRBJ2-2; TRBD2 was called by the table and not checked on the DNA. TRBV12-1 has pseudogene status. The CDR3 contains 17 residues. The CDR3 DNA sequence: TGTGCCAGCAGCTTCCCCGGTAGCGGAGCGAACACCGGGGAGCTGTTTTTT. This gives the protein CASSFPGSGANTGELFF.

This clone was observed a handful of times. The gene calls are TRBV5-3 and TRBJ2-5; 8 bases map to TRBD1. TRBV5-3 is treated as an ORF (open reading frame) with a function not yet certain. CDR3 length: 14 amino acids. The ends lost 3 bases at V and 5 bases at J; junction bases unmatched: 6. CDR3 region: CARSSRGPQETQYF. As DNA, the CDR3 is TGTGCCAGAAGCTCCAGGGGGCCTCAGGAGACCCAGTACTTC.

The gene calls are TRBV7-2 and TRBJ1-5, with a tentative D call TRBD1 (5 bases). Germline V CDR1 and CDR2: SGHTA, FQGNSA. V shed 5 bases and J shed 0 bases, with 20 bases lying between them. The CDR3 has 18 residues. Written as DNA, the CDR3 is TGTGCCAGCAGCCTAACAGGATGGGGGGGATATAGCAATCAGCCCCAGCATTTT. Protein product: CASSLTGWGGYSNQPQHF.

The rearrangement links TRBV6-1 to TRBJ1-4, with D possibly TRBD1 on 5 matching bases. From germline, CDR1 is MNHNS and CDR2 SASEGT. V was pared by 7 bases and J by 6 bases, with 12 bases between. CDR3 length equals 13 residues. Here the CDR3 reads CASTRARDEKLFF. The CDR3 DNA is TGTGCCAGCACCCGGGCCAGGGATGAAAAACTGTTTTTT.

The chain combines TRBV7-9 with TRBJ1-2; no reliable D call. The V gene's germline CDR1 is SEHNR and CDR2 FQNEAQ (reference sequence). The CDR3 length is 13 residues. V lost 5 bases, J lost 2 bases, and 9 bases lay in between. Here the CDR3 DNA reads TGTGCCAGCAGCCCTGACTGGAACTATGGCTACACCTTC. Translating it yields CASSPDWNYGYTF. Combining the CDR3 with reference TRBV7-9 and TRBJ1-2 gives the whole variable domain DTGVSQNPRHKITKRGQNVTFRCDPISEHNRLYWYRQTLGQGPEFLTYFQNEAQLEKSRLLSDRFSAERPKGSFSTLEIQRTEQGDSAMYLCASSPDWNYGYTFGSGTRLTVV.

The V gene is TRBV20-1, the J gene TRBJ2-5, with a possible D match to TRBD1 (6 bases). The J call is in doubt because the DNA end fits TRBJ2-7 better. The CDR3 runs 11 residues. CDR1 is DFQATT and CDR2 is SNEGSKA in the germline V gene (reference sequence). In DNA, the CDR3 is TGCAGTGCTAAGGGGGATTACGAGCAGTACTTC. Amino acids: CSAKGDYEQYF.

The chain is built from TRBV11-2 and TRBJ2-3; no definite D call. The germline CDR1 and CDR2 sequences are SGHAT and FQNNGV. V lost 4 bases to trimming and J lost 2 bases, with 4 bases between them. CDR3 length equals 12 residues. DNA for the CDR3: TGTGCCAGCAGCTCCGTCACAGATACGCAGTATTTT. It specifies CASSSVTDTQYF.

The chain recombines TRBV28 with TRBJ2-1; 7 nucleotides line up with TRBD2. The V gene's germline CDR1 is MDHEN and CDR2 SYDVKM. The CDR3 has 12 residues. The J segment lost 6 bases and the V segment lost 10 bases, leaving 6 bases of the junction unmatched. CDR3 in amino acids: CATRTSRNEQFF. The CDR3 bases are TGTGCCACTAGGACTAGTCGCAATGAGCAGTTCTTC.

The chain recombines TRBV10-2 with TRBJ2-1; D gene ambiguous. Between the trimmed V and J ends, which lost 6 bases and 9 bases, there was a span of 18 bases. The V gene's germline CDR1 is WSHSY and CDR2 SAAADI. This CDR3 is 14 amino acids long. CDR3: CASSVLIESGEQFF. The CDR3 DNA sequence: TGCGCCAGCAGCGTCCTAATAGAGTCCGGTGAGCAGTTCTTC.

This chain joins TRBV28 and TRBJ2-7; 10 bases match TRBD1. The CDR3 sequence is 15 residues long. Trimming cost V 4 bases and J 6 bases; bases outside gene matches: 9. Germline CDR1 is MDHEN and CDR2 is SYDVKM. CDR3: CASSSGQGGVAEQYF. CDR3 DNA sequence: TGTGCCAGCAGTTCCGGACAGGGGGGAGTCGCCGAGCAGTACTTC.